This T cell receptor beta chain appears in the sequencing data of a study of blood T cell repertoires in COVID-19. As for the study in general: Collection of acute and convalescent COVID-19 samples took place in the United States, Italy and Spain. Sources were T cells, B-cell-depleted T cells, or PBMCs; the material itself was cDNA or gDNA.

V trimming: 1 base; J trimming: 7 bases; junction bases outside the gene matches: 11. This CDR3 comprises 16 residues. Germline V gene sequence: CDR1 SGHRS, CDR2 YFSETQ. Per the authors' pipeline: The assay estimated nucleated cells by amplifying reference gene primers. Assay used: immunoSEQ multiplex PCR; TCRdb lists only in-frame clones, some missing. That table gives V, J and clone size, and the DNA gave D and trimming. The sample shows around 100,000 clones, just under 95% of them seen only once. The V call is TRBV5-1, the J call TRBJ1-3, with 7 bases lining up with TRBD1. Sequencing used peripheral blood. This receptor was identified in a man between 65 and 79 years old with acute or convalescent COVID-19. CDR3 in amino acids: CASSLLQGGVENTIYF. The CDR3 DNA is TGCGCCAGCAGCTTGCTGCAGGGGGGCGTCGAGAACACCATATATTTT.